Listed here are 14 T cell receptor beta chains from one sample, sequenced in a study of shared clonotypes between healthy human individuals. Assay: immunoSEQ multiplex PCR; the TCRdb copy retains only in-frame clones and omits some. The table includes approximately 640,000 clones, roughly 87% detected once. Sequencing was performed on memory CD8+ T cells from PBMCs. Subset noted: CD45RO+ cells pooled with CCR7-negative TemRA cells. The receptors were sampled from a young man in good health. Some clones in this sample may be carry-over from other donors' samples.

The chain couples TRBV9 to TRBJ1-2, with a tentative D call TRBD1 (6 bases). V lost 3 bases and J 4 bases, leaving 22 bases between the germline ends. This CDR3 spans 17 amino acids. Germline-derived CDR1 and CDR2 are SGDLS and YYNGEE. The CDR3 loop is CASSGDRPSKRGYGYTF. DNA of the CDR3: TGTGCCAGCAGCGGAGACAGGCCCTCTAAACGGGGCTATGGCTACACCTTC.

Comment on this clone: Other DNA sequences within the sample encode an identical CDR3. This chain connects TRBV10-3 to TRBJ2-7, with 8 bases lining up with TRBD2. The trim removed 0 bases at V and 2 bases at J, leaving 0 bases unmatched. The CDR3 contains 14 residues. Germline-derived CDR1 and CDR2 are ENHRY and SYGVKD. The CDR3: CAISESRGAYEQYF. The CDR3 DNA sequence: TGTGCCATCAGTGAGTCGCGGGGGGCCTACGAGCAGTACTTC.

The V and J genes are TRBV6-6 and TRBJ2-5; the D is unclear. The J call is uncertain, as TRBJ2-7 better fits the DNA end. The CDR3 spans 12 residues. CDR1 is MNHNY, CDR2 SVGAGI, per germline (reference sequence). CDR3 sequence reads: CASSSWVGEQYF. The CDR3 DNA sequence: TGTGCCAGCAGTTCTTGGGTCGGCGAGCAGTACTTC.

The J gene is TRBJ2-1, the V gene TRBV27; perhaps TRBD2 as D (6 bases). CDR1 is MNHEY and CDR2 is SMNVEV in the germline V gene (reference sequence). Trimming removed 6 bases from V and 8 bases from J, with 14 bases in between. This CDR3 contains 13 residues. In DNA form, the CDR3 reads TGTGCCAGCAGGCTACGGGGGTTCGATGAGCAGTTCTTC. It encodes CASRLRGFDEQFF.

The rearrangement joins TRBV29-1 to TRBJ2-7; TRBD1 matches 7 bases. Looked up from germline, CDR1 is SQVTM and CDR2 is ANQGSEA. Trimming cost V 5 bases and J 7 bases; bases outside gene matches: 8. The CDR3 spans 12 residues. The CDR3 loop is CSVYGQAGEQYF. Written as DNA, the CDR3 is TGCAGCGTTTATGGACAGGCAGGAGAGCAGTACTTC.

The genes are TRBV4-3 and TRBJ2-7; 7 nucleotides match TRBD1. The trim removed 4 bases at V and 3 bases at J, leaving 6 bases unmatched. This CDR3 has 14 residues. Per the germline V gene, CDR1 is LGHNA and CDR2 is YSLEER. CDR3 in DNA: TGCGCCAGCAGCCTAGCCAGGGGGAACTACGAGCAGTACTTC. This codes for CASSLARGNYEQYF.

This clone was detected once. V is TRBV7-9 and J is TRBJ1-1, with D maybe TRBD1 (5 bases). The CDR3 is 16 residues long. From germline, CDR1 is SEHNR and CDR2 FQNEAQ (reference sequence). Between the trimmed V and J ends, which lost 5 bases and 3 bases, there was a span of 19 bases. CDR3 DNA sequence: TGTGCCAGCAGCCTCAGAGTAGGGGTCAGGGACACTGAAGCTTTCTTT. It is translated as CASSLRVGVRDTEAFF.

The chain uses TRBV4-2 and TRBJ1-2, with D perhaps matching TRBD1 (6 bases). This CDR3 is built from 16 residues. V was pared by 3 bases and J by 5 bases, with 19 bases between. Germline CDR1 is LGHNA and CDR2 is YNFKEQ. CDR3 sequence: CASSHPGGGNGYGYTF. The CDR3 coding sequence is TGTGCCAGCAGCCACCCCGGGGGCGGCAACGGGTATGGCTACACCTTC.

The CDR3: CASSIDREGVSTDTQYF. The CDR3 DNA reads TGTGCCAGTAGTATAGATCGGGAGGGGGTCAGCACAGATACGCAGTATTTT. The rearrangement uses TRBV19 and TRBJ2-3; TRBD2 matches 8 bases. Looked up from germline, CDR1 is LNHDA and CDR2 is SQIVND (reference sequence). The junction had 5 bases not matched to a gene; V was cut back by 0 bases and J by 0 bases. The CDR3 is made up of 17 amino acids.

The CDR3: CASSELRGTTEAFF. The CDR3, as DNA: TGTGCCAGCAGCGAACTCAGGGGTACTACTGAAGCTTTCTTT. The rearrangement joins TRBV5-5 to TRBJ1-1, with D tentatively TRBD1 (6 bases). The germline V gene encodes CDR1 SGHKS and CDR2 YYEKEE (reference sequence). The CDR3 loop spans 14 amino acids. Trimming took 4 bases from V and 5 from J, leaving 15 bases between them.

The V and J genes are TRBV27 and TRBJ1-1, with D unclear. Trimming removed 1 base from V and 0 bases from J, with 9 bases in between. The CDR3 spans 15 residues. The germline CDR1 and CDR2 sequences are MNHEY and SMNVEV (reference sequence). The chain's CDR3 is CASSLWPGLNTEAFF. CDR3 DNA: TGTGCCAGCAGTTTATGGCCAGGCCTGAACACTGAAGCTTTCTTT.

The genes are TRBV25-1 and TRBJ1-1; D not certain. Trimming took off 6 bases at V and 3 bases at J, with 8 bases between the two ends. The CDR3 loop spans 12 amino acids. The germline V gene has CDR1 MGHDK and CDR2 SYGVNS. The DNA for the CDR3 is TGTGCCAGCAGGGCCGGGCACACTGAAGCTTTCTTT. This translates into CASRAGHTEAFF.

This rearrangement joins TRBV9 to TRBJ2-1, with 9 positions matching TRBD1. The CDR3 contains 15 residues. Germline V gives CDR1 SGDLS, CDR2 YYNGEE. Trimming took 0 bases from V and 9 from J; bases not matched to a gene: 7. CDR3 coding DNA: TGTGCCAGCAGCGTAGTTGGACAGGGGTGGGGTGAGCAGTTCTTC. Translation: CASSVVGQGWGEQFF.

In its sample, this clone was seen once. J is TRBJ2-5 and V is TRBV7-9; maybe TRBD1 (5 bases). CDR3 length equals 15 residues. The germline V gene has CDR1 SEHNR and CDR2 FQNEAQ (reference sequence). With 5 bases removed from V and 1 base from J, the gap between germline ends came to 14 bases. CDR3 amino acids: CASSLQVSTQETQYF. In nucleotides, the CDR3 is TGTGCCAGCAGCCTACAGGTCTCGACCCAAGAGACCCAGTACTTC.